Each of the 16 T cell receptor beta chains below was sequenced from the same sample in a study of CD8 T cells in Susac syndrome. RNA amounts of about 0.5 to 1 ug underwent reverse transcription with random hexamers. TCRdb processed the immunoSEQ multiplex PCR reads anew with MiXCR; each CDR3 protein has one entry. The table shows just over 80,000 distinct CDR3 sequences, with roughly 94% occurring only once. Sequencing was done on a sample of CD8+ T cells from PBMCs. The receptors were sampled from a human donor in good health.

The J gene is TRBJ1-5, the V gene TRBV12-3 or TRBV12-4; a weak D match, TRBD1 (5 bases). V gave up 3 bases and J gave up 7 bases, with 13 bases separating them. The CDR3 covers 14 residues. The CDR3 DNA follows: TGTGCCAGCAGTTTTCAGGGCTCGGCGCAGCCCCAGCATTTT. Protein product: CASSFQGSAQPQHF.

The chain joins TRBV5-1 to TRBJ2-4; tentative D call: TRBD2 (6 bases). V lost 0 bases and J 0 bases, leaving 16 bases between the germline ends. The CDR3 length is 18 residues. Per germline, CDR1 SGHRS and CDR2 YFSETQ. Written as DNA, the CDR3 is TGCGCCAGCAGCTTGGCGGTGGGGGGAGCTTTAGCCAAAAACATTCAGTACTTC. It specifies CASSLAVGGALAKNIQYF.

The chain is built from TRBV25-1 and TRBJ1-1; D is uncertain. Trimming pared 3 bases from V and 3 bases from J, leaving 17 bases between. This CDR3 region has 16 residues. The germline CDR1 and CDR2 sequences are MGHDK and SYGVNS. In DNA, the CDR3 is TGTGCCAGCAGTGAGTCTTCGGGGATCGTAGACACTGAAGCTTTCTTT. Amino acids: CASSESSGIVDTEAFF.

The chain uses TRBV24-1 and TRBJ1-2; D may be TRBD1 (6 bases). V dropped 12 bases and J dropped 7 bases, with 20 bases sitting between them. The CDR3 covers 13 residues. Germline assignment: CDR1 KGHDR and CDR2 SFDVKD. As DNA, the CDR3 is TGTGCCTCCACCCTAACAGGGAATCGTGGCTACACCTTC. Translating it yields CASTLTGNRGYTF.

V usage is TRBV28 and J usage is TRBJ2-1; 7 nucleotides agree with TRBD2. Trimming cost V 6 bases and J 9 bases; bases outside gene matches: 14. CDR1 and CDR2 (germline): MDHEN, SYDVKM. The CDR3 runs 15 residues. The CDR3 bases are TGTGCCAGCAGCCGACGTGGCGGGGGTAGTGGTGAGCAGTTCTTC. Its protein is CASSRRGGGSGEQFF.

V gene TRBV5-1 combines with J gene TRBJ1-2; D unresolved. The CDR3 is 11 amino acids. Germline CDR1 reads SGHRS; CDR2 reads YFSETQ. The V gene lost 4 bases and the J gene lost 4 bases, with 5 bases spanning the gap. The DNA for the CDR3 is TGCGCCAGCAGCACCTCCTATGGCTACACCTTC. Amino acid sequence: CASSTSYGYTF. The full variable domain, in which reference TRBV5-1 and TRBJ1-2 provide the parts outside the CDR3, is KAGVTQTPRYLIKTRGQQVTLSCSPISGHRSVSWYQQTPGQGLQFLFEYFSETQRNKGNFPGRFSGRQFSNSRSEMNVSTLELGDSALYLCASSTSYGYTFGSGTRLTVV.

Comment on this clonotype: The junction does not match germline at one end; this may be a read error. The chain couples TRBV4-1 to TRBJ1-5; a weak D match, TRBD1 (6 bases). From germline, CDR1 is MGHRA and CDR2 YSYEKL. The CDR3 is 15 residues long. CDR3 in amino acids: CASTQAAGGNQPQHF. CDR3 bases: TGCGCCAGCACCCAAGCGGCAGGGGGCAATCAGCCCCAGCATTTT.

The CDR3 region has the DNA TGTGCCAGCAGCCCTAGTGCAGGGCTCGAGCAGTACGTC. This sequence encodes CASSPSAGLEQYV. The chain links TRBV7-6 to TRBJ2-7; TRBD1 might be the D (5 bases). This CDR3 spans 13 amino acids. Germline CDR1 and CDR2: SGHVS and FNYEAQ. With 5 bases removed from V and 6 bases from J, the gap between germline ends came to 14 bases.

This clonotype was counted only a few times. V and J are TRBV13 and TRBJ1-2, with a weak D call TRBD1 (5 bases). Germline CDR1 and CDR2: PRHDT and FYEKMQ (reference sequence). V was trimmed by 6 bases and J by 0 bases, leaving 17 bases between them. The CDR3 has 16 amino acids. The CDR3 nucleotides read TGTGCCAGCAGTTCCCCCACGACAGCTTCTAACTATGGCTACACCTTC. This translates into CASSSPTTASNYGYTF.

This clonotype showed up just a few times. The V call is TRBV27, the J call TRBJ2-7; 7 positions match TRBD1. From germline, CDR1 is MNHEY and CDR2 SMNVEV (reference sequence). The CDR3 loop spans 13 amino acids. The V gene end was trimmed by 6 bases and the J gene end by 3 bases; junction bases not matched to a gene: 5. CDR3: CASSPGGRYEQYF. The CDR3 bases are TGTGCCAGCAGCCCAGGGGGTCGCTACGAGCAGTACTTC.

The chain is built from TRBV4-3 and TRBJ1-5; D unresolved. Trimming cost V 1 base and J 2 bases, with 6 bases left between them. CDR3 length: 14 residues. The germline gives CDR1 LGHNA, CDR2 YSLEER. In nucleotides, the CDR3 is TGCGCCAGCAGCCAAGGCACTGGCAATCAGCCCCAGCATTTT. Translation: CASSQGTGNQPQHF.

The V call is TRBV5-4, the J call TRBJ2-1; TRBD2 matches at 7 bases. Trimming cost V 1 base and J 10 bases; bases outside gene matches: 2. CDR3 size: 12 residues. CDR1 and CDR2 from the germline V gene are SGHNT and YYREEE (reference sequence). The CDR3 region is CASSLRGVEQFF. DNA of the CDR3: TGTGCCAGCAGCTTGCGGGGGGTAGAGCAGTTCTTC.

The chain combines TRBV19 with TRBJ2-1; D is unresolved. The CDR3 consists of 13 residues. Trimming took off 0 bases at V and 4 bases at J, with 4 bases between the two ends. Germline V gives CDR1 LNHDA, CDR2 SQIVND (reference sequence). CDR3 DNA sequence: TGTGCCAGTAGTATAGATTATTACAATGAGCAGTTCTTC. Translating gives CASSIDYYNEQFF.

This clonotype was detected only a few times. This chain joins TRBV6-2 or TRBV6-3 and TRBJ2-7; D is perhaps TRBD2 (5 bases). Germline assignment: CDR1 MNHEY and CDR2 SVGEGT. This CDR3 is 13 amino acids long. V lost 4 bases, J lost 3 bases, and 10 bases lay in between. CDR3 bases: TGTGCCAGCAGTTTGTCCGGGAACTACGAGCAGTACTTC. Its protein is CASSLSGNYEQYF.

The CDR3 here is CASSIRTGMNTEAFF. The CDR3 DNA follows: TGCGCCAGCAGCATACGGACAGGGATGAACACTGAAGCTTTCTTT. V usage is TRBV5-1 and J usage is TRBJ1-1; TRBD1 matches 8 bases. CDR3 length: 15 residues. Germline loops: CDR1 SGHRS, CDR2 YFSETQ. V shed 4 bases and J 0 bases; nucleotides not matched to a gene: 5.

V and J are TRBV28 and TRBJ1-1, with 7 bases identical to TRBD1. Germline CDR1 MDHEN, CDR2 SYDVKM. The CDR3 spans 16 residues. V lost 2 bases and J lost 4; bases outside the gene matches: 10. DNA of the CDR3: TGTGCCAGCAGTTTACTCTCGACAGGGAGTGGCACTGAAGCTTTCTTT. This translates into CASSLLSTGSGTEAFF.